The rows below give T cell receptor beta chains drawn from one sample of a study of blood T cell repertoires in COVID-19. The protocol was immunoSEQ multiplex PCR, while the TCRdb copy is restricted to in-frame clones and leaves out a portion. The sample holds approximately 210,000 clones, roughly 79% seen once. Sequenced material: PBMCs or T cells enriched from blood (not recorded which). The origin of the receptors is a man between 40 and 49 years old who had recovered from COVID-19. The CDR3 runs from the conserved cysteine through the conserved F or W.

v_call cdr3_aa
TRBV6-1 CASSELAGGDYNEQFF
TRBV6-4 CASSPPGEVVALHF
TRBV7-3 CASSLQGPTDTQYF
TRBV18 CASSPSGGLTDTQYF
TRBV6-4 CASSFSGMDYNEQFF
TRBV5-6 CASSLSGYSYEQYF
TRBV7-8 CASSLTTNTGELFF
TRBV2 CASSTRQGSSPLHF
TRBV13 CASSSTTALRDQETQYF
TRBV7-2 CASSFLAGAGGETQYF
TRBV11-2 CASSLDRGLWNEQFF
TRBV24-1 CATSDFQGAGGNTEAFF
TRBV14 CASRRDLTDTQYF
TRBV6-1 CASSDKGGPRAYEQYF
TRBV7-2 CASSLVARTYGTEAFF
TRBV5-4 CAFLEVGGYTF
TRBV4-3 CASSQDLRWNTEAFF
TRBV3-1/TRBV3-2 CASSPGGYTDTQYF
TRBV21-1 CASSSHYNEQFF
TRBV4-2 CASSSRTGLVMEQYF
TRBV19 CASRTGGSSYEQYF
TRBV6-1 CASSEQGVSGELFF
TRBV7-9 CASSPTSRYADTQYF
TRBV7-3 CASSLRGQYYEQFF
TRBV9 CASSSSSGGSYEQYF
TRBV7-8 CASSQIRGYSPLHF